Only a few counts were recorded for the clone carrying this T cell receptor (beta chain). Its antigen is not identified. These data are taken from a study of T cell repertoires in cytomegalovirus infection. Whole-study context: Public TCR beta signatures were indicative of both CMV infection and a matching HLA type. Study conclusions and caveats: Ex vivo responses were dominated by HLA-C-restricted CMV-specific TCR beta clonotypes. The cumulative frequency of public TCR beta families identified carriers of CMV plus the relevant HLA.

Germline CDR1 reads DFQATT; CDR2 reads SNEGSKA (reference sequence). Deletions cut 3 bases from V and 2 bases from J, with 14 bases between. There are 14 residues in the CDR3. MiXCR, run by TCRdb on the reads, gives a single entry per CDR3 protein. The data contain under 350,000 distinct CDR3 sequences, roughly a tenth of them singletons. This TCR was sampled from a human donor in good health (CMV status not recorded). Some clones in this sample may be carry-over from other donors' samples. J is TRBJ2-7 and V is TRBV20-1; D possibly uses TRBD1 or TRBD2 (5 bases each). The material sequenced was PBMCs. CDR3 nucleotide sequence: TGCAGTGCTAGCCCCCGGGACGGACCCTACGAGCAGTACTTC. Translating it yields CSASPRDGPYEQYF.